This T cell receptor beta chain derives from a study of shared clonotypes between healthy human individuals. Around 86 million PBMCs went into genomic DNA for unsorted samples. Method: immunoSEQ multiplex PCR; TCRdb's copy keeps in-frame clones and lacks some. The sample has about 470,000 clones, more than 75% seen once. General study findings and limits: Only blood was sampled, and tissue TCR repertoires likely differ from blood ones.

This clone turned up a few times. Its antigen is not identified. J was trimmed by 7 bases and V by 1 base; bases with no gene match: 8. Looked up from germline, CDR1 is LGHNA and CDR2 is YSLEER. This CDR3 spans 16 amino acids. The receptor's source is a woman aged 40 to 50 in good health. Some clones in this sample may be carry-over from other donors' samples. Sample: PBMCs. The chain combines TRBV4-3 with TRBJ2-1, with 9 bases aligning to TRBD2. The CDR3: CASSQVGTSTWNEQFF. The CDR3 DNA follows: TGCGCCAGCAGCCAAGTAGGGACTAGCACTTGGAATGAGCAGTTCTTC.